A selection of T cell receptor beta chains follows, all from one sample in a study of shared clonotypes between healthy human individuals. Using immunoSEQ multiplex PCR, the repertoire was profiled, and TCRdb retains in-frame clones only, with some absent. This table has some 1,900,000 clones, about 95% appearing once. The sample taken for sequencing was naive CD8+ T cells sorted from blood. These receptors were collected from a man aged 18 to 30 in good health. Both conserved end residues are part of each CDR3. Each record gives: clone size, V gene, J gene, D gene, CDR3 protein, CDR3 DNA. A D gene is named only where the DNA matches it firmly. Expanded clones get a size class; other rows say once, few or many, or leave the size out.

.	TRBV10-3	TRBJ2-7	.	CAISDQYEQYF	TGTGCCATCAGTGACCAATACGAGCAGTACTTC
.	TRBV7-9	TRBJ2-5	TRBD2	CASWGGRQETQYF	TGTGCCAGCTGGGGCGGGAGACAAGAGACCCAGTACTTC
.	TRBV4-1	TRBJ2-7	.	CASSQDTRGWGEQYF	TGCGCCAGCAGCCAAGATACGAGGGGCTGGGGTGAGCAGTACTTC
.	TRBV20-1	TRBJ1-1	.	CSARLGTEAFF	TGCAGTGCTAGATTAGGGACTGAAGCTTTCTTT
.	TRBV5-4	TRBJ1-6	TRBD1	CASSPGTASSSPLHF	TGTGCCAGCAGCCCAGGGACAGCTAGTTCCTCACCCCTCCACTTT
few	TRBV7-9	TRBJ2-3	.	CASSYPDTQYF	TGTGCCAGCAGCTACCCAGATACGCAGTATTTT
.	TRBV6-1	TRBJ2-2	.	CASSVLRFGQNTGELFF	TGTGCCAGCAGTGTCCTTCGTTTCGGACAGAACACCGGGGAGCTGTTTTTT
.	TRBV7-9	TRBJ2-3	.	CASSLAYDSTDTQYF	TGTGCCAGCAGCTTAGCGTATGACAGCACAGATACGCAGTATTTT
.	TRBV23-1	TRBJ2-7	.	CASSRLGGPLAYEQYF	TGCGCCAGCAGTCGCCTCGGCGGACCTCTGGCCTACGAGCAGTACTTC
.	TRBV5-1	TRBJ2-7	.	CASSPGTNSYEQYF	TGCGCCAGCAGCCCGGGGACCAACTCCTACGAGCAGTACTTC
.	TRBV27	TRBJ2-7	.	CASSPDRLYEQYF	TGTGCCAGCAGCCCAGACAGGCTCTACGAGCAGTACTTC
.	TRBV9	TRBJ2-1	TRBD2	CASSIAGVSYNEQFF	TGTGCCAGCAGCATAGCGGGAGTGAGTTACAATGAGCAGTTCTTC
.	TRBV4-2	TRBJ2-2	.	CASSQNDIRPTGELFF	TGTGCCAGCAGCCAAAATGACATTCGCCCTACCGGGGAGCTGTTTTTT
.	TRBV6-5	TRBJ2-3	.	CASSYGALGGTDTQYF	TGTGCCAGCAGTTACGGGGCGCTGGGAGGCACAGATACGCAGTATTTT
.	TRBV5-6	TRBJ2-1	.	CASSAAYNEQFF	TGTGCCAGCAGCGCGGCCTACAATGAGCAGTTCTTC
once	TRBV6-1	TRBJ1-1	.	CASARVGGMNTEAFF	TGTGCCAGTGCCAGGGTGGGGGGGATGAACACTGAAGCTTTCTTT
.	TRBV30	TRBJ2-7	TRBD1	CAWSVLGQASVQYF	TGTGCCTGGAGTGTGCTAGGACAGGCTTCCGTGCAGTACTTC
.	TRBV5-1	TRBJ2-1	TRBD2	CASSLGIWETSAYNEQFF	TGCGCCAGCAGTCTTGGAATCTGGGAGACTAGCGCATACAATGAGCAGTTCTTC
.	TRBV27	TRBJ1-1	.	CASSLNGMNTEAFF	TGTGCCAGCAGTTTGAACGGGATGAACACTGAAGCTTTCTTT
.	TRBV6-1	TRBJ1-3	TRBD1	CASSEGQNYSGNTIYF	TGTGCCAGCAGTGAGGGACAGAATTACTCTGGAAACACCATATATTTT
.	TRBV30	TRBJ2-7	TRBD2	CAWRKLAGEDEQYF	TGTGCCTGGAGAAAACTAGCGGGAGAGGATGAGCAGTACTTC
.	TRBV27	TRBJ2-5	TRBD2	CASSLVLGGEEETQYF	TGTGCCAGCAGTTTGGTGTTGGGAGGGGAGGAAGAGACCCAGTACTTC
.	TRBV15	TRBJ1-4	.	CATSRVTAQNEKLFF	TGTGCCACCAGCAGAGTCACAGCGCAAAATGAAAAACTGTTTTTT
.	TRBV7-9	TRBJ2-2	.	CASSLAGGMQVGELFF	TGTGCCAGCAGCTTAGCCGGGGGCATGCAAGTCGGGGAGCTGTTTTTT
.	TRBV7-9	TRBJ2-3	TRBD2	CASSLGAGGLASDTQYF	TGTGCCAGCAGCCTCGGGGCGGGGGGACTAGCATCAGATACGCAGTATTTT
.	TRBV10-3	TRBJ2-1	TRBD2	CAISEPDSRGGSYNEQFF	TGTGCCATCAGTGAGCCCGATTCCCGCGGGGGCTCCTACAATGAGCAGTTCTTC
.	TRBV6-6	TRBJ2-3	.	CASTDAGTPDTQYF	TGTGCCAGCACGGATGCAGGGACACCCGATACGCAGTATTTT
.	TRBV6-5	TRBJ1-1	.	CASTAGIAAFF	TGTGCCAGCACGGCAGGGATAGCCGCTTTCTTT
few	TRBV5-4	TRBJ1-2	TRBD1	CASSLVGTGGYGYTF	TGTGCCAGCAGCTTGGTCGGGACAGGGGGATATGGCTACACCTTC
.	TRBV2	TRBJ2-7	.	CASSASYEQYF	TGTGCCAGCAGTGCCAGCTACGAGCAGTACTTC
.	TRBV25-1	TRBJ2-7	.	CASTGRGRGIEEQYF	TGTGCCAGCACTGGAAGGGGCAGGGGAATAGAGGAGCAGTACTTC
.	TRBV6-1	TRBJ2-7	TRBD2	CASSEWEREGTYEQYF	TGTGCCAGCAGTGAATGGGAGCGGGAGGGAACCTACGAGCAGTACTTC
.	TRBV6-5	TRBJ2-7	.	CASSYQGGEQYF	TGTGCCAGCAGTTACCAAGGTGGCGAGCAGTACTTC
.	TRBV4-2	TRBJ1-5	TRBD1	CASSQHMGQGDQPQHF	TGTGCCAGCAGCCAGCACATGGGACAGGGGGACCAGCCCCAGCATTTT
few	TRBV27	TRBJ1-5	TRBD1	CATRTGGSNQPQHF	TGTGCCACCAGGACAGGGGGCAGCAATCAGCCCCAGCATTTT
.	TRBV5-1	TRBJ2-3	.	CASSHLQGPDTQYF	TGCGCCAGCAGCCACCTGCAGGGACCAGATACGCAGTATTTT
.	TRBV5-4	TRBJ1-4	TRBD1	CASSPAGTGSEKLFF	TGTGCCAGCAGCCCGGCCGGGACAGGGAGTGAAAAACTGTTTTTT
.	TRBV7-8	TRBJ2-7	TRBD2	CASSLVERGLAFYEQYF	TGTGCCAGCAGCTTAGTCGAAAGGGGACTAGCGTTCTACGAGCAGTACTTC
.	TRBV4-1	TRBJ2-7	TRBD1	CASSQELGTGDYEQYF	TGCGCCAGCAGCCAAGAACTTGGGACAGGCGACTACGAGCAGTACTTC
.	TRBV27	TRBJ2-7	.	CASSLSAGPTYEQYF	TGTGCCAGCAGTTTATCGGCGGGCCCTACCTACGAGCAGTACTTC
.	TRBV6-1	TRBJ2-7	TRBD1	CASSEVDRSAYEQYF	TGTGCCAGCAGTGAAGTGGACAGGTCCGCCTACGAGCAGTACTTC
.	TRBV29-1	TRBJ2-5	TRBD1	CSVDLGTGRYF	TGCAGCGTCGACCTCGGGACAGGGAGATACTTC
.	TRBV6-5	TRBJ2-7	.	CASSYELFGSYEQYF	TGTGCCAGCAGTTACGAGTTATTCGGCTCCTACGAGCAGTACTTC
.	TRBV29-1	TRBJ1-5	.	CSVDPRINQPQHF	TGCAGCGTTGACCCGCGGATCAATCAGCCCCAGCATTTT
.	TRBV15	TRBJ2-1	.	CATSSMTGPYNEQFF	TGTGCCACCAGCAGCATGACAGGTCCCTACAATGAGCAGTTCTTC
.	TRBV9	TRBJ2-7	.	CASSVGVTSSYEQYF	TGTGCCAGCAGCGTAGGTGTAACGAGCTCCTACGAGCAGTACTTC
.	TRBV2	TRBJ1-5	TRBD1	CASRAQGGGQPQHF	TGTGCCAGCAGGGCACAGGGGGGCGGGCAGCCCCAGCATTTT
.	TRBV30	TRBJ2-1	TRBD2	CAWSFLAGGSTYEQFF	TGTGCCTGGAGTTTCCTAGCGGGAGGGAGTACGTATGAGCAGTTCTTC
.	TRBV27	TRBJ1-4	.	CASSLATGHPEKLFF	TGTGCCAGCAGTTTAGCTACAGGACACCCTGAAAAACTGTTTTTT
.	TRBV5-6	TRBJ1-1	.	CASSAFVTEAFF	TGTGCCAGCAGCGCGTTCGTCACTGAAGCTTTCTTT
once	TRBV5-5	TRBJ2-7	.	CASSPMSPGGRLYEQYF	TGTGCCAGCAGCCCGATGTCCCCAGGCGGCCGCCTCTACGAGCAGTACTTC